The 17 T cell receptor beta chains listed next were all sequenced from one sample in a study of blood T cells in healthy people across ages. Using a J-beta primer mix together with a sample-barcoded 5' primer, a second PCR was run for about 7 to 12 cycles. TCRdb ran MiXCR on the 5' RACE reads and lists one entry per CDR3 protein. This table has 600,000 to 650,000 distinct CDR3 sequences, about 53% appearing once. The specimen sequenced was blood. The receptors were gathered from a man aged 60-69 years in good health.

This clonotype was recorded many times. V and J are TRBV15 and TRBJ2-3, with 11 nucleotides matching TRBD2. J gave up 9 bases and V 5 bases, and 13 bases lay outside the gene matches. The CDR3 covers 16 residues. Per the germline V gene, CDR1 is LNHNV and CDR2 is YYDKDF (reference sequence). The CDR3 nucleotides are TGTGCCACCAGCGGCCATAGCGGGGGGGCCCAGGCCACGCAGTATTTT. Amino acid sequence: CATSGHSGGAQATQYF.

The CDR3 region is CASSWTSGNNEQFF. In nucleotides, the CDR3 is TGTGCCAGCAGCTGGACTAGCGGAAACAATGAGCAGTTCTTC. The rearrangement joins TRBV7-9 to TRBJ2-1; TRBD2 matches at 10 bases. The germline V gene encodes CDR1 SEHNR and CDR2 FQNEAQ (reference sequence). V was clipped by 4 bases and J by 5 bases; unmatched bases: 2. This CDR3 is built from 14 residues.

The chain has TRBV20-1 and TRBJ2-7, with 11 nucleotides matching TRBD2. The CDR3 loop spans 15 amino acids. V gave up 3 bases and J gave up 6 bases; unmatched junction bases: 10. The germline CDR1 and CDR2 sequences are DFQATT and SNEGSKA (reference sequence). This CDR3 is CSASPQTSGVREQYF. CDR3 coding DNA: TGCAGTGCTAGTCCCCAGACTAGCGGGGTTCGCGAGCAGTACTTC.

This clonotype was detected once. The chain is built from TRBV10-3 and TRBJ2-4, with D possibly matching TRBD2 (6 bases). The J call may be wrong; the DNA end is better matched by TRBJ2-7. CDR1 is ENHRY, CDR2 SYGVKD, per germline. There are 16 residues in the CDR3. DNA of the CDR3: TGTGCCATCAGTGACCAAACATCTAGCGCGGCCTACGAGCAGTACTTC. Residues: CAISDQTSSAAYEQYF.

The chain joins TRBV4-1 to TRBJ2-3, with a possible D match to TRBD2 (6 bases). Germline V lookup: CDR1 MGHRA, CDR2 YSYEKL. CDR3 length equals 15 residues. Trimming shortened V by 4 bases and J by 6 bases, and 17 bases separated the two germline ends. Here the CDR3 reads CASSRDFPPSDTQYF. The CDR3 DNA reads TGCGCCAGCAGCCGGGACTTTCCCCCGTCCGATACGCAGTATTTT.

This sequence joins TRBV20-1 and TRBJ2-1; 11 nucleotides line up with TRBD2. The CDR3 is 14 residues long. The germline V gene has CDR1 DFQATT and CDR2 SNEGSKA (reference sequence). Germline trimming cut 6 bases from V and 8 bases from J; bases unmatched to any gene: 9. The CDR3 loop is CSAPGTSGRDEQFF. Written as DNA, the CDR3 is TGCAGTGCCCCCGGGACTAGCGGCAGGGATGAGCAGTTCTTC.

This clonotype has just one count. The chain combines TRBV28 with TRBJ1-5; D remains unclear. The ends were cut back, 7 bases at V and 3 bases at J, with 7 bases in the middle. Germline CDR1 MDHEN, CDR2 SYDVKM. The length of the CDR3 is 12 residues. The CDR3 DNA sequence: TGTGCCAGCAACGAAGTCAATCAGCCCCAGCATTTT. It specifies CASNEVNQPQHF.

Notes on this clonotype: One end of the junction is discordant with germline, which a read error may explain. V gene TRBV24-1 combines with J gene TRBJ2-6; D is possibly TRBD2 (6 bases). Germline loops: CDR1 KGHDR, CDR2 SFDVKD. There are 17 residues in the CDR3. DNA for the CDR3: TGTGCCACCGGTGATCCTATTGGGGGGACTGGGGCCAACGTCCTGACTTTC. This encodes CATGDPIGGTGANVLTF.

DNA of the CDR3: TGTGCCAGCAGCGTGGACAGGCTGGGGGAGACCCAGTACTTC. Its translation: CASSVDRLGETQYF. The chain is built from TRBV2 and TRBJ2-5, with 7 bases fitting TRBD1. Germline CDR1 and CDR2: SNHLY and FYNNEI. The V and J ends lost 6 bases and 5 bases, in that order; junction bases with no gene match: 9. The CDR3 spans 14 residues. The full variable domain, its missing parts supplied by reference TRBV2 and TRBJ2-5, is EPEVTQTPSHQVTQMGQEVILRCVPISNHLYFYWYRQILGQKVEFLVSFYNNEISEKSEIFDDQFSVERPDGSNFTLKIRSTKLEDSAMYFCASSVDRLGETQYFGPGTRLLVL.

This clonotype was seen only a few times. This rearrangement joins TRBV25-1 to TRBJ2-7, with a tentative D call TRBD1 (6 bases). TRBJ2-5 matches the DNA end more closely, so the J call is doubtful. There are 16 residues in the CDR3. Germline V gene sequence: CDR1 MGHDK, CDR2 SYGVNS. The CDR3 nucleotides read TGTGCCAGCTCTCTCTTCACAGGGCATGGGGGAGAGACCCAGTACTTC. This sequence encodes CASSLFTGHGGETQYF.

In regard to this clonotype: A junction end diverges from the germline sequence, so it may reflect a read error. This sequence joins TRBV9 and TRBJ2-7; tentative D call: TRBD2 (6 bases). Germline V gene sequence: CDR1 SGDLS, CDR2 YYNGEE. The CDR3 contains 15 residues. The CDR3 nucleotides read TGTGCCAGCAGCGTAGAAGGGACTGGACCAAATGAGCAGTACTTT. Its translation: CASSVEGTGPNEQYF.

This clonotype was seen more than once but under ten times. V and J are TRBV20-1 and TRBJ1-2, with D unresolved. Germline V CDR1 and CDR2: DFQATT, SNEGSKA (reference sequence). V dropped 1 base and J dropped 3 bases, with 9 bases sitting between them. The length of the CDR3 is 13 residues. Here the CDR3 DNA reads TGCAGTGCTAGAGTGGTCGGAGACTATGGCTACACCTTC. The encoded protein is CSARVVGDYGYTF.

The genes are TRBV24-1 and TRBJ2-3; TRBD1 matches at 8 bases. Germline V gives CDR1 KGHDR, CDR2 SFDVKD. J was trimmed by 3 bases and V by 6 bases; bases with no gene match: 4. CDR3 size: 14 residues. The CDR3 here is CATSRTGFTDTQYF. The DNA for the CDR3 is TGTGCCACCAGTCGGACAGGGTTTACAGATACGCAGTATTTT.

The chain links TRBV6-5 to TRBJ2-1, with 9 bases fitting TRBD2. The CDR3 has 14 residues. The J segment lost 7 bases and the V segment lost 6 bases, leaving 7 bases of the junction unmatched. Germline CDR1 reads MNHEY; CDR2 reads SVGAGI. CDR3 amino acids: CASSPGTSPNEQFF. CDR3 coding DNA: TGTGCCAGCAGCCCCGGGACTAGCCCAAATGAGCAGTTCTTC.

This clonotype was detected only once. This sequence joins TRBV7-2 and TRBJ2-5, with TRBD2 identical over 16 bases. The CDR3 runs to 15 residues. CDR1 and CDR2 from the germline V gene are SGHTA and FQGNSA. V shed 5 bases and J 11 bases; nucleotides not matched to a gene: 8. The CDR3 is CASSPGTSGGVEQYF. The CDR3 DNA reads TGTGCCAGCAGCCCTGGGACTAGCGGGGGGGTTGAGCAGTACTTC.

This clonotype was detected only a few times. The rearrangement links TRBV12-3 or TRBV12-4 to TRBJ2-1, with 10 positions matching TRBD1. The CDR3 is 13 residues long. V shed 6 bases and J 8 bases; nucleotides not matched to a gene: 4. This CDR3 reads CASSSTGGDEQFF. The CDR3 DNA is TGTGCCAGCAGCTCGACAGGGGGCGATGAGCAGTTCTTC.

The chain recombines TRBV7-9 with TRBJ2-1; D possibly corresponds to TRBD2 (6 bases). The CDR3 loop spans 14 amino acids. CDR1 SEHNR and CDR2 FQNEAQ come from the germline V gene (reference sequence). The V end was cut by 6 bases, the J end by 8 bases, with 17 bases between. CDR3 region: CASRSMGGRDEQFF. The CDR3 DNA reads TGTGCCAGCAGGTCGATGGGGGGAAGGGATGAGCAGTTCTTC.